A selection of T cell receptor beta chains follows, all from one sample in a study of T-cell memory formation after mild COVID-19. MiXCR was run by TCRdb on the 5' RACE reads, yielding one entry per CDR3 protein. The sample lists about 200,000 distinct CDR3 sequences; 9.5% were seen once. The sequenced sample was PBMCs or a T cell subset sorted from them (not recorded which). Every receptor here comes from a young man who had mild COVID-19 (a few samples of this study predate the infection). Cell type and time point are not known. Both conserved end residues are part of each CDR3. Size is stated for part of the rows, as once, few or many counts, or as a class when the clone is expanded.

v_call,clone_size,j_call,cdr3_aa
TRBV7-2,-,TRBJ2-3,CASSSQGSDTQYF
TRBV12-3/TRBV12-4,-,TRBJ1-3,CASSPRGGNTIYF
TRBV29-1,-,TRBJ2-6,CSTLDSSGANVLTF
TRBV7-9,many,TRBJ2-1,CASSDGTTGTSSYNEQFF
TRBV28,few,TRBJ2-1,CASSLPERSSYNEQFF
TRBV20-1,few,TRBJ2-3,CSAPYWGRGTDTQYF
TRBV19,-,TRBJ1-6,CASRYGGRPLHF
TRBV24-1,-,TRBJ2-1,CATSSGVGVDNEQFF
TRBV7-3,many,TRBJ2-3,CASSLQGHTDTQYF
TRBV7-2,few,TRBJ2-3,CASSWKGYADTQYF
TRBV29-1,-,TRBJ1-4,CSVEDSLNEKLFF
TRBV6-5,few,TRBJ1-2,CASSYAGDGYTF
TRBV7-9,-,TRBJ2-2,CASRATGTGELFF
TRBV5-1,few,TRBJ2-1,CASSPGALAGGEEQFF
TRBV24-1,few,TRBJ2-5,CATSEGGQGGETQYF
TRBV7-2,few,TRBJ2-7,CASSFGGSKYEQYF
TRBV20-1,-,TRBJ2-2,CSASMRPNTGELFF
TRBV6-2/TRBV6-3,-,TRBJ1-1,CASSSQGMNTEAFF
TRBV14,few,TRBJ2-1,CASSQARLNEQFF
TRBV28,-,TRBJ2-4,CASSLPTGLQRNIQYF
TRBV7-9,few,TRBJ1-3,CASSSGGNQRNTIYF
TRBV7-8,-,TRBJ1-2,CASSPEGRGGGYTF
TRBV18,many,TRBJ2-5,CASSPWGQAVETQYF
TRBV7-2,-,TRBJ1-2,CASSSRNSYGYTF
TRBV6-2/TRBV6-3,few,TRBJ2-6,CASSHGNVGEALSSGANVLTF
TRBV6-6,many,TRBJ2-5,CASTRPMETQYF
TRBV12-3/TRBV12-4,many,TRBJ2-5,CASSFLQGPETQYF
TRBV6-1,few,TRBJ1-2,CASSEQGAGGYTF
TRBV7-2,-,TRBJ1-4,CASSFMLQGAGEKLFF
TRBV5-1,few,TRBJ1-4,CASRERATNEKLFF
TRBV9,many,TRBJ2-3,CASSVEGDTQYF
TRBV12-3/TRBV12-4,few,TRBJ2-1,CASSRSSFGQFF
TRBV5-5,-,TRBJ2-2,CASSWVYRGTGELFF
TRBV6-6,few,TRBJ1-5,CASSRGTGRRGQPQHF
TRBV9,few,TRBJ2-5,CASSATSGFETQYF